What follows are 32 T cell receptor beta chains derived from one specimen sequenced in a study of tumor-infiltrating lymphocytes in primary liver carcinoma. Production of TCR beta cDNA used around 500 ng total RNA together with a constant-region primer. ARM-PCR was slightly modified, and three nested multiplex PCR rounds with it gave rise to the TCR beta libraries. In the first two PCR rounds, TRBV1-TRBV30 forward primers were paired with a C-beta reverse primer, and each round lasted approximately 10 cycles. A single record per CDR3 protein comes from TCRdb applying MiXCR to the multiplex PCR reads. Counted here are 200,000 or so distinct CDR3 sequences, about 61% occurring once; the ten biggest clones make up approximately 6.5%. They got blood RNA out of unsorted whole blood and also pulled out germline DNA. Material for sequencing was peripheral blood. Receptors originate from a woman in her fifties or sixties with primary liver carcinoma and hepatitis B virus infection.

V usage is TRBV29-1 and J usage is TRBJ1-1; D not certain. V dropped 6 bases and J dropped 3 bases, with 17 bases sitting between them. In germline, CDR1 is SQVTM, CDR2 ANQGSEA. The CDR3 is 14 residues long. CDR3 nucleotides: TGCAGCGTCCGACGTGGAAGGGAAGACACTGAAGCTTTCTTT. This sequence encodes CSVRRGREDTEAFF.

The chain uses TRBV5-4 and TRBJ2-7, with 11 nucleotides matching TRBD2. Trimming took 4 bases from V and 5 from J; bases not matched to a gene: 11. CDR1 and CDR2 from the germline V gene are SGHNT and YYREEE (reference sequence). The CDR3 runs 16 residues. The CDR3 sequence: CASSQGVLAGVHEQYF. CDR3 nucleotide sequence: TGTGCCAGCAGCCAAGGTGTACTAGCGGGAGTCCACGAGCAGTACTTC.

Worth noting for this clonotype: An end of the junction does not agree with germline; a read error may underlie this. The chain uses TRBV6-5 and TRBJ2-2; weak D call: TRBD2 (5 bases). CDR1 is MNHEY, CDR2 SVGAGI, per germline. The CDR3 loop spans 15 amino acids. The CDR3 here is CASGMGSISTGEPFF. In DNA form, the CDR3 reads TGTGCCAGCGGTATGGGTAGCATCTCTACCGGGGAGCCGTTTTTT.

This clonotype has just one count. A much larger clonotype is one base distant, so this may be a read error. The chain links TRBV4-2 to TRBJ2-2; D perhaps matches TRBD2 (5 bases). Germline V CDR1 and CDR2: LGHNA, YNFKEQ. The CDR3 covers 17 residues. CDR3 amino acids: CASSRVSSNPSTEELFF. CDR3 bases: TGTGCCAGCAGCCGGGTTTCTAGCAACCCCAGCACCGAGGAGCTGTTTTTT.

With regard to this clonotype: The junction differs from germline at one of its ends, possibly a read error. The CDR3 nucleotides read TGCGCCAACAGCATTAGCGGGAGGGAGTACGAGCAGTACTTC. The encoded protein is CANSISGREYEQYF. The J gene is TRBJ2-7, the V gene TRBV5-1; TRBD2 matches 11 bases. CDR3 length equals 14 residues. Germline values: CDR1 SGHRS, CDR2 YFSETQ.

With regard to this clonotype: Given the absence of the conserved phenylalanine or tryptophan at the CDR3 end, a read error is likely. The rearrangement joins TRBV12-3 or TRBV12-4 to TRBJ2-1; 10 nucleotides agree with TRBD2. V lost 10 bases and J lost 4; bases outside the gene matches: 10. The CDR3 covers 15 residues. The CDR3 bases are TGTGCCAACAACCTTTGGACTAGCGGTTACAATGAGCAGTTCATC. Amino acid sequence: CANNLWTSGYNEQFI.

In its sample, this clonotype was seen many times. The chain employs TRBV11-3 and TRBJ1-1; D gene uncertain. The CDR3 covers 13 residues. CDR1 and CDR2 from the germline V gene are SGHNT and YENEEA. Trimming left V 1 base short and J 2 bases short, with 5 bases between. The CDR3 region is CASSLGENTEAFF. As DNA, the CDR3 is TGTGCCAGCAGCTTAGGAGAAAACACTGAAGCTTTCTTT.

The genes are TRBV7-9 and TRBJ2-5, with 7 bases fitting TRBD1. Germline loops: CDR1 SEHNR, CDR2 FQNEAQ (reference sequence). Losses at the gene ends were 7 bases for V and 5 bases for J; bases not matched to a gene: 13. The CDR3 has 15 residues. CDR3 region: CASNVRTGPLETQYF. Here the CDR3 DNA reads TGTGCCAGCAACGTTCGGACAGGTCCACTGGAGACCCAGTACTTC.

This clonotype was found many times. The gene calls are TRBV6-1 and TRBJ1-5; 7 bases fit TRBD1. Germline trimming cut 8 bases from V and 0 bases from J; bases unmatched to any gene: 7. Germline V gene data show CDR1 as MNHNS and CDR2 as SASEGT. This CDR3 is built from 15 residues. The CDR3 region is CASSPGQNSNQPQHF. DNA of the CDR3: TGTGCCAGCTCTCCGGGACAGAATAGCAATCAGCCCCAGCATTTT.

Points on this clonotype: The junction departs from germline at one end; a sequencing error may be responsible. This rearrangement joins TRBV11-2 to TRBJ2-6; 11 nucleotides align to TRBD2. From germline, CDR1 is SGHAT and CDR2 FQNNGV. The CDR3 consists of 20 residues. The CDR3 nucleotides are TGTGCCAGCACCTCCAACACTCCGGGACTAGCGGTCTCTGGGGCCAACGCCCTGACTTTC. Translating gives CASTSNTPGLAVSGANALTF.

This chain links TRBV24-1 with TRBJ1-2; no clear D gene. From germline, CDR1 is KGHDR and CDR2 SFDVKD. This CDR3 contains 13 residues. Trimming removed 3 bases at V and 8 bases at J, with 12 bases between. The CDR3 loop is CATSDPGATGYTF. The CDR3 DNA follows: TGTGCCACCAGTGATCCAGGAGCTACGGGCTACACCTTC.

In this sample, this clonotype turned up once. A read error may produce the germline difference seen at one junction end. J is TRBJ2-2 and V is TRBV7-2; no clear D gene. From germline, CDR1 is SGHTA and CDR2 FQGNSA. The CDR3 extends over 12 amino acids. The CDR3 spells CASSLTAGELFF. The CDR3 nucleotides are TGCGCCAGCAGCTTAACGGCCGGGGAGCTGTTTTTT.

This clonotype came up a few times. The CDR3, as DNA: TGCGCCAGCAGCTCCAGGGGTTTATCAGATACGCAGTATTTT. This gives the protein CASSSRGLSDTQYF. This chain uses TRBV5-1 with TRBJ2-3, with a tentative D call TRBD1 (6 bases). CDR1 is SGHRS and CDR2 is YFSETQ in the germline V gene. V dropped 3 bases and J dropped 4 bases, with 12 bases sitting between them. This CDR3 comprises 14 residues.

In the case of this clonotype: A read error may explain this, as a much larger clone is one base away. This chain connects TRBV4-1 to TRBJ2-5, with D maybe TRBD2 (6 bases). Germline V gene lookup returns CDR1 MGHRA and CDR2 YSYEKL. This CDR3 spans 15 amino acids. The ends were cut back, 3 bases at V and 4 bases at J, with 15 bases in the middle. DNA of the CDR3: TGCGCCAGCAGCCAGGAAGACGGGGGTTTAGAGACCCAGTACTTC. It is translated as CASSQEDGGLETQYF.

V gene TRBV7-9 combines with J gene TRBJ1-2; D may be TRBD1 (5 bases). The V end lost 5 bases, the J end lost 10 bases, and 14 bases lay between the germline ends. The CDR3 contains 12 residues. Germline V gives CDR1 SEHNR, CDR2 FQNEAQ (reference sequence). The chain's CDR3 is CASSPGTDDYTF. CDR3 bases: TGTGCCAGCAGCCCAGGGACGGATGACTACACCTTC.

The table lists this clonotype with many counts. The chain employs TRBV5-5 and TRBJ2-7, with no clear D. The CDR3 loop spans 15 amino acids. Germline V gene lookup returns CDR1 SGHKS and CDR2 YYEKEE (reference sequence). Trimming took 4 bases from V and 0 from J, leaving 14 bases between them. In DNA, the CDR3 is TGTGCCAGCAGCCACAGCTTCTCGAGCTCCTACGAGCAGTACTTC. Translated: CASSHSFSSSYEQYF. Full variable domain (remainder filled in from reference TRBV5-5 and TRBJ2-7): DAGVTQSPTHLIKTRGQQVTLRCSPISGHKSVSWYQQVLGQGPQFIFQYYEKEERGRGNFPDRFSARQFPNYSSELNVNALLLGDSALYLCASSHSFSSSYEQYFGPGTRLTVT.

The chain recombines TRBV11-2 with TRBJ2-5; D not resolved. The V end lost 2 bases, the J end lost 3 bases, and 7 bases lay between the germline ends. Germline V CDR1 and CDR2: SGHAT, FQNNGV. CDR3 length equals 13 residues. In DNA form, the CDR3 reads TGTGCCAGCAGCTTAATCGCGGAAGAGACCCAGTACTTC. Its protein is CASSLIAEETQYF.

A word on this clonotype: Likely a read error: the CDR3 ends without its conserved phenylalanine or tryptophan. V usage is TRBV10-3 and J usage is TRBJ2-5, with 8 bases fitting TRBD1. Germline CDR1 ENHRY, CDR2 SYGVKD. This CDR3 is 19 amino acids long. CDR3 residues: CVISERSGGAGGIRETQYL. CDR3 coding DNA: TGTGTCATCAGTGAACGGTCAGGGGGCGCCGGGGGAATACGGGAGACCCAGTACTTA.

To note about this clonotype: A clone one base away is much larger, so this may be a read error. The CDR3 sequence: CAISPDGEETQFF. CDR3 nucleotides: TGTGCCATCAGCCCCGACGGAGAAGAGACCCAGTTCTTC. The chain couples TRBV10-3 to TRBJ2-5, with D unclear. The J call may be faulty, since TRBJ2-1 better matches the DNA end. This CDR3 is 13 amino acids long. In germline, CDR1 is ENHRY, CDR2 SYGVKD.

This clonotype was recorded at least ten times. The V and J genes are TRBV7-9 and TRBJ2-5; D is possibly TRBD1 or TRBD2 (6 bases each). Germline lookup yields CDR1 SEHNR and CDR2 FQNEAQ (reference sequence). The CDR3 runs 12 residues. Trimming cost V 11 bases and J 4 bases, with 14 bases left between them. The CDR3 spells CAVRGAGETQYF. The CDR3, as DNA: TGTGCCGTTAGGGGGGCCGGAGAGACCCAGTACTTC.

A note on this clonotype: Sequence at one end of the junction differs from germline and may be a read error. CDR3 bases: TGCGGCGTTGGACTGACAGCTAACACTGAAGTTTTCTTT. Translating it yields CGVGLTANTEVFF. The V call is TRBV29-1, the J call TRBJ1-1; D is perhaps TRBD1 (5 bases). The CDR3 sequence is 13 residues long. Germline assignment: CDR1 SQVTM and CDR2 ANQGSEA.

To note about this clonotype: The DNA is left out, because the CDR3 cannot be placed on it with certainty; the CDR3 is given as TCRdb lists it. The chain recombines TRBV12-3 or TRBV12-4 with TRBJ2-1; TRBD1, the table's D call, lacks a check against the DNA. The CDR3 adds up to 14 amino acids, both ends counted. The CDR3 is CANSFAGGANERFF.

V gene TRBV6-4 combines with J gene TRBJ2-3; D is tentatively TRBD1 or TRBD2 (6 bases each). Trimming stripped 6 bases from V and 6 bases from J, with 19 bases between. Germline values: CDR1 MRHNA, CDR2 SNTAGT. The CDR3 spans 15 residues. CDR3 loop: CASRALTRGDDTQYF. As DNA, the CDR3 is TGTGCCAGCAGGGCCCTGACAAGGGGGGATGATACGCAGTATTTT.

The V call is TRBV4-1, the J call TRBJ1-2; 7 positions agree with TRBD1. Trimming at V came to 1 base and at J to 0 bases, leaving 11 bases not matched to a gene. Per germline, CDR1 MGHRA and CDR2 YSYEKL. This CDR3 has 18 amino acids. The CDR3 nucleotides are TGCGCCAGCAGCCAAGGCCCCGTAATAGGGACAGCTAACTATGGCTACACCTTC. Amino acids: CASSQGPVIGTANYGYTF.

On this clonotype: A single base separates this from a much larger clone, so it may be a read error. The V and J genes are TRBV4-1 and TRBJ2-1, with no clear D. CDR3 length: 16 amino acids. Germline CDR1 and CDR2: MGHRA and YSYEKL. This CDR3 reads CASIQEGSRANNEQFF. The CDR3 bases are TGCGCCAGCATCCAAGAAGGTAGCCGAGCGAACAATGAGCAGTTCTTC.

For this clonotype: This CDR3 fails to terminate in the conserved phenylalanine or tryptophan, so it likely reflects a read error. The genes are TRBV29-1 and TRBJ2-3; TRBD1 matches at 7 bases. Germline trimming cut 7 bases from V and 4 bases from J; bases unmatched to any gene: 11. Germline assignment: CDR1 SQVTM and CDR2 ANQGSEA. The CDR3 has 14 residues. CDR3 nucleotides: TGCAGCGCTGCGGAGACAGGGCTGGCAGATACGCAGTATTTA. Its protein is CSAAETGLADTQYL.

In the case of this clonotype: A much larger clone lies a single base off, so this may be a read error. V and J are TRBV14 and TRBJ2-4, with D tentatively TRBD1 (5 bases). This CDR3 has 12 amino acids. Germline lookup yields CDR1 SGHDN and CDR2 FVKESK. The CDR3 DNA sequence: TGTGCCAGCGCAACGACAGAAAACATTCCGTACTTC. Its protein product is CASATTENIPYF.

The V call is TRBV11-2, the J call TRBJ1-1, with D tentatively TRBD1 (5 bases). Germline V gene data show CDR1 as SGHAT and CDR2 as FQNNGV. This CDR3 contains 14 residues. With 7 bases removed from V and 5 bases from J, the gap between germline ends came to 17 bases. The CDR3 region is CASNSLRGSTEAFF. The CDR3, as DNA: TGTGCCAGCAACTCTTTAAGGGGAAGTACTGAAGCTTTCTTT.

Of note for this clonotype: One end of the junction varies from germline; a read error may be responsible. The chain uses TRBV11-2 and TRBJ2-1; D possibly corresponds to TRBD2 (5 bases). The germline V gene has CDR1 SGHAT and CDR2 FQNNGV. The CDR3 runs to 15 residues. The DNA for the CDR3 is TGTGCCAGCAGCCCCCATGACTACCTTTACAAAGAGCAGTTCTTC. Protein product: CASSPHDYLYKEQFF.

This clonotype was found many times. The rearrangement joins TRBV12-3 or TRBV12-4 to TRBJ2-7, with TRBD2 matching 12 bases. The CDR3 sequence is 15 residues long. V lost 6 bases and J lost 3; bases outside the gene matches: 6. CDR3 nucleotides: TGTGCCAGCAGCCCCTGGACTAGCGGGGTCTACGAGCAGTACTTC. It yields the protein CASSPWTSGVYEQYF.

The V gene is TRBV28, the J gene TRBJ2-1, with 14 bases lining up with TRBD2. This CDR3 is 14 amino acids long. Germline assignment: CDR1 MDHEN and CDR2 SYDVKM. The V and J ends lost 6 bases and 16 bases, in that order; junction bases with no gene match: 11. For the CDR3, the DNA is TGTGCCAGCAGCACCCCCGGGACTAGCGGGAGTGCATTCTTC. Its protein product is CASSTPGTSGSAFF.

This clonotype has a single count. The chain has TRBV29-1 and TRBJ1-1, with TRBD1 as a possible D gene (6 bases). Trimming stripped 5 bases from V and 1 base from J, with 11 bases between. The CDR3 has 13 amino acids. Germline V gene lookup returns CDR1 SQVTM and CDR2 ANQGSEA. Here the CDR3 DNA reads TGCAGCGTTATAAGGGGACAGAACACTGAAGCTTTCTTT. It translates to CSVIRGQNTEAFF.